A selection of T cell receptor beta chains follows, all from one sample in a study of CD8+ T cells in alopecia areata. The data were produced by immunoSEQ multiplex PCR, yet TCRdb's version contains in-frame clones alone and is incomplete. The sample contains about 250,000 clones, about three fifths of which appear only once. The source was CD4+ T cells sorted from blood, collected between weeks 51 and 54, from a patient treated with tofacitinib. The receptors here all came from a human donor with alopecia areata. CDR3s include the opening cysteine and the closing phenylalanine or tryptophan. D genes are given only for firm matches. Only some rows state a clone size, as once, few, many or a class for expanded clones.

cdr3_length	v_call	clone_size	j_call	d_call	cdr3_nt	cdr3_aa
18	TRBV4-3	.	TRBJ2-2	TRBD2	TGCGCCAGCAGCCAAGTATCCCTGACTAGCGAGTTAGTCGGGGAGCTGTTTTTT	CASSQVSLTSELVGELFF
13	TRBV5-1	many	TRBJ1-5	.	TGCGCCAGCAGCTTGAACAGGGATCAGCCCCAGCATTTT	CASSLNRDQPQHF
14	TRBV2	.	TRBJ2-7	TRBD1	TGTGCCAGCAATATCCGACAGGGACCCTACGAGCAGTACTTC	CASNIRQGPYEQYF
14	TRBV29-1	.	TRBJ1-3	.	TGCAGCGCCGCAGCGACAACCTCTGGAAACACCATATATTTT	CSAAATTSGNTIYF
13	TRBV7-9	.	TRBJ2-7	.	TGTGCCAGCAGCCCGGTGGTTCCCAACGAGCAGTACTTC	CASSPVVPNEQYF
14	TRBV7-9	.	TRBJ2-5	TRBD1	TGTGCCAGCAGCTCAAACAGGGGGTCGGAGACCCAGTACTTC	CASSSNRGSETQYF
13	TRBV28	many	TRBJ2-7	.	TGTGCCAGCAGTGCAGGGAGCTCCTACGAGCAGTACTTC	CASSAGSSYEQYF
15	TRBV30	.	TRBJ2-2	TRBD2	TGTGCCTGGAGCCGGCTAGCGGCTAACACCGGGGAGCTGTTTTTT	CAWSRLAANTGELFF
14	TRBV7-2	.	TRBJ2-5	.	TGTGCCAGCAGCTCCATGGGCAGCCAAGAGACCCAGTACTTC	CASSSMGSQETQYF
14	TRBV13	once	TRBJ2-1	.	TGTGCCAGCAGCTCTCCCAATCTTTACAATGAGCAGTTCTTC	CASSSPNLYNEQFF
13	TRBV7-3	.	TRBJ2-7	.	TGTGCCAGCAGCGTACTTTCCGGTTACGAGCAGTACTTC	CASSVLSGYEQYF
12	TRBV29-1	.	TRBJ2-2	.	TGCAGCGTTGACCGTTCCACCGGGGAGCTGTTTTTT	CSVDRSTGELFF
17	TRBV21-1	few	TRBJ2-1	.	TGTGCCAGCAGCAAAGGGTATCGGACAGGGGAGGACAATGAGCAGTTCTTC	CASSKGYRTGEDNEQFF
13	TRBV29-1	.	TRBJ2-5	.	TGCAGCGGAAAGTCAGGGTTTAGAGAGACCCAGTACTTC	CSGKSGFRETQYF
14	TRBV30	.	TRBJ1-2	.	TGTGCCTGGAGGATTAAGGGCAGAAGCTATGGCTACACCTTC	CAWRIKGRSYGYTF
15	TRBV5-1	.	TRBJ1-1	.	TGCGCCAGCAGCTTGGGGCAGGCAACGAACACTGAAGCTTTCTTT	CASSLGQATNTEAFF
11	TRBV29-1	.	TRBJ1-1	.	TGCAGCTGCCGGATGAACACTGAAGCTTTCTTT	CSCRMNTEAFF
13	TRBV29-1	.	TRBJ1-1	.	TGCAGCGTTGGGGGCAGCTCCCACACTGAAGCTTTCTTT	CSVGGSSHTEAFF
11	TRBV11-2	.	TRBJ1-2	.	TGTGCCAGCAGCAATTACAGGAGCTACACCTTC	CASSNYRSYTF
16	TRBV5-1	.	TRBJ2-1	.	TGCGCCAGCAGCGCCCTAGCGCAGGCCTCCTACAATGAGCAGTTCTTC	CASSALAQASYNEQFF
13	TRBV13	.	TRBJ1-1	.	TGTGCCAGCAGCTTAGCCGGGGCGCAGGGCGCTTTCTTT	CASSLAGAQGAFF
15	TRBV27	few	TRBJ1-2	.	TGTGCCAGCAGTTTATGGGGGGGGCCTAACTATGGCTACACCTTC	CASSLWGGPNYGYTF
16	TRBV2	once	TRBJ1-2	.	TGTGCCAGCAGTAGGTCCCCGGACCCAGGATGGTATGGCTACACCTTC	CASSRSPDPGWYGYTF
13	TRBV30	.	TRBJ2-7	TRBD1	TGTGCCTGGAGTGCTACAGGGGACTACGAGCAGTACTTC	CAWSATGDYEQYF
15	TRBV2	few	TRBJ1-1	TRBD1	TGTGCCAGCGAGGGAGGGGCAGGGGGCTTCACTGAAGCTTTCTTT	CASEGGAGGFTEAFF
13	TRBV27	.	TRBJ1-5	TRBD1	TGTGCCAGCAGCCTAGGGGGCAGTCAGCCCCAGCATTTT	CASSLGGSQPQHF
13	TRBV9	.	TRBJ2-7	TRBD1	TGTGCCAGCAGTAACAGGGGCTCCTACGAGCAGTACTTC	CASSNRGSYEQYF
12	TRBV29-1	.	TRBJ2-3	TRBD1	TGCAGCTCTCGACAGGGCGCAGATACGCAGTATTTT	CSSRQGADTQYF
12	TRBV2	.	TRBJ2-1	.	TGTGCCAGCAAGGGACATTACAATGAGCAGTTCTTC	CASKGHYNEQFF
15	TRBV7-2	.	TRBJ2-3	.	TGTGCCAGCAGGCGGAAGTCTATTCGCACAGATACGCAGTATTTT	CASRRKSIRTDTQYF
16	TRBV9	.	TRBJ1-1	.	TGTGCCAGCAGCGTAGCTAAGGGGTCGAGGAACACTGAAGCTTTCTTT	CASSVAKGSRNTEAFF